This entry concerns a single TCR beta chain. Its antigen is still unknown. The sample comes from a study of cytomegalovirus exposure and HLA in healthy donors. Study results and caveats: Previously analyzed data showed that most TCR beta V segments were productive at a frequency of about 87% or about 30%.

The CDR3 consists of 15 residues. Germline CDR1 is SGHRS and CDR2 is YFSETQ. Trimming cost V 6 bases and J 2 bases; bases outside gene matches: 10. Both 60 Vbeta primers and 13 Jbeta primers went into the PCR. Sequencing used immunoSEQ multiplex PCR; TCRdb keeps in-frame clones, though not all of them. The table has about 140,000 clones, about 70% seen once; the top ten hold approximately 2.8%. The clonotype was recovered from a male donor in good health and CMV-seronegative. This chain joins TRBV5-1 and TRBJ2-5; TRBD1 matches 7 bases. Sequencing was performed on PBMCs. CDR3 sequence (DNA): TGCGCCAGCACGTCAACAGGGGAGCGGCAAGAGACCCAGTACTTC. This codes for CASTSTGERQETQYF.